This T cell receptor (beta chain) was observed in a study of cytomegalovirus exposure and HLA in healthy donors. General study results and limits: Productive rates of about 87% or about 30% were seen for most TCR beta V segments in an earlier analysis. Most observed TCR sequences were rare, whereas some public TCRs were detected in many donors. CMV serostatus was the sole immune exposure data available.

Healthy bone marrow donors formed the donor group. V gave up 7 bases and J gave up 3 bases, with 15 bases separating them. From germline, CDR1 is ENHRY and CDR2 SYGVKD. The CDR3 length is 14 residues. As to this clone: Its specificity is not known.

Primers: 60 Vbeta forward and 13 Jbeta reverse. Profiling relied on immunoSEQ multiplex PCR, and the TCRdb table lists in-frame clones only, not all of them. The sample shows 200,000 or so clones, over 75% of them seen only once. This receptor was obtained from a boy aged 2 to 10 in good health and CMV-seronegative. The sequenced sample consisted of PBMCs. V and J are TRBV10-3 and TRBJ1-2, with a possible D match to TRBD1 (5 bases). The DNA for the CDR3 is TGTGCCATCACCCCTAATTGGGGGGACTATGGCTACACCTTC. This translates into CAITPNWGDYGYTF.